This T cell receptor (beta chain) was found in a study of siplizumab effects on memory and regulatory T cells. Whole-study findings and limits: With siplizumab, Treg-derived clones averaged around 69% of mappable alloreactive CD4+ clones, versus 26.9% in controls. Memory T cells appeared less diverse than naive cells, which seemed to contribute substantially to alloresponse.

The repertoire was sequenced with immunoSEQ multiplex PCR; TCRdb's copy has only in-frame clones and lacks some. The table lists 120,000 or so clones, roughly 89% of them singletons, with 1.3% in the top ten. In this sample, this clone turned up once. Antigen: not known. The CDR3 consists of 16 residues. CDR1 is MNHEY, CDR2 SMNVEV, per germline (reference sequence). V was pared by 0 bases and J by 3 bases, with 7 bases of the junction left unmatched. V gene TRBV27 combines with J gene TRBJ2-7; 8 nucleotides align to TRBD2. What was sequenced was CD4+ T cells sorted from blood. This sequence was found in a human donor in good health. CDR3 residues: CASSLSTSGRDYEQYF. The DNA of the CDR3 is TGTGCCAGCAGTTTATCTACTAGCGGTAGGGACTACGAGCAGTACTTC.